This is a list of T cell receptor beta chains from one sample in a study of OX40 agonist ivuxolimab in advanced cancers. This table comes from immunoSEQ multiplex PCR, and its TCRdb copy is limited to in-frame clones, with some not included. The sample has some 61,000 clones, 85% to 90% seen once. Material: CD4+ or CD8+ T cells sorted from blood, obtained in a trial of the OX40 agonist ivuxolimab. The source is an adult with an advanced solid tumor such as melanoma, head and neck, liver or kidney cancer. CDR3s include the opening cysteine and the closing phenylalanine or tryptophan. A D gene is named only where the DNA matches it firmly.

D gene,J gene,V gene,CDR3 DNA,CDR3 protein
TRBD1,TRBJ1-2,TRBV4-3,TGCGCCAGCAGCCGTAGGACAGGGGGATTGGGGGGCTACACCTTC,CASSRRTGGLGGYTF
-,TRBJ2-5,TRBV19,TGTGCCAGTAGTATCACCCCCTGGTCGCAAGAGACCCAGTACTTC,CASSITPWSQETQYF
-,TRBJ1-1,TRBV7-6,TGTGCCAGCAGCTTAGCGTTGAACCTAAACACTGAAGCTTTCTTT,CASSLALNLNTEAFF
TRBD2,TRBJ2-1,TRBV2,TGTGCCAGCAGCCCGACTAGCGGGGGGACTAATGAGCAGTTCTTC,CASSPTSGGTNEQFF
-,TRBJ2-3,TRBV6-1,TGTGCCAGCAGATTACACCCGAGTGGAGATACGCAGTATTTT,CASRLHPSGDTQYF
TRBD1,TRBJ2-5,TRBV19,TGTGCCAGTAGTATAGGAAGGGGGCGAGGAGAGACCCAGTACTTC,CASSIGRGRGETQYF
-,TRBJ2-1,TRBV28,TGTGCCAGCAGTTTAGGGCCAACAGGTTTGAAGTTCTTC,CASSLGPTGLKFF
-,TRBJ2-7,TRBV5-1,TGCGCCAGCAGCTTGGTTGCGGGTTACTACGAGCAGTACTTC,CASSLVAGYYEQYF
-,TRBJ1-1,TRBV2,TGTGCCAGCACCAGACAGGCGAACACTGAAGCTTTCTTT,CASTRQANTEAFF
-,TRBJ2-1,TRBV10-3,TGTGCCATCAGTCCCTCCAATGAGCAGTTCTTC,CAISPSNEQFF
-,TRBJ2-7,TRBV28,TGTGCCAGCAGTTACCGACAGAGCGAGCAGTACTTC,CASSYRQSEQYF
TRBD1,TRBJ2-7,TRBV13,TGTGCCAGCAGCGCCCGGACAGGCTCCTACGAGCAGTACTTC,CASSARTGSYEQYF
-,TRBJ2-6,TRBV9,TGTGCCAGCAGCTCAGTGGCTGGGGCCAACGTCCTGACTTTC,CASSSVAGANVLTF
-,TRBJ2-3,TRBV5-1,TGCGCCAGCAGCTTCCCAGGTGCAGATACGCAGTATTTT,CASSFPGADTQYF
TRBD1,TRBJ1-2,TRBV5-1,TGCGCCAGCAGAGTACGGGACAGCTATGGCTACACCTTC,CASRVRDSYGYTF
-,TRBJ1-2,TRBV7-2,TGTGCCAGACAACAGGGACCTAACTATGGCTACACCTTC,CARQQGPNYGYTF
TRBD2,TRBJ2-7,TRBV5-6,TGTGCCAGCAGCGCGGGACTAGCGGGAATAGTGCAGTACTTC,CASSAGLAGIVQYF